The 29 T cell receptor beta chains in this list originate from one sample, sequenced in a study of early T cells in non-severe SARS-CoV-2 infection. TCRdb reprocessed the 5' RACE reads via MiXCR and lists one record per CDR3 protein. Seen here are around 44,000 distinct CDR3 sequences, over 7.5% observed once, and the top ten hold about 8.3%. The sample taken for sequencing was whole blood. The source is an adult who was a healthcare worker with PCR-confirmed SARS-CoV-2 infection or an uninfected control (not recorded which).

The DNA for the CDR3 is TGTGCCAGCAGCCTAAGGTGGGGGGACGATGGCTACACCTTC. Amino acids: CASSLRWGDDGYTF. This rearrangement joins TRBV6-1 to TRBJ1-2; weak D call: TRBD1 (5 bases). CDR3 length equals 14 residues. The V end lost 6 bases, the J end lost 6 bases, and 17 bases lay between the germline ends. CDR1 is MNHNS and CDR2 is SASEGT in the germline V gene.

This clonotype has a handful of counts. The V gene is TRBV5-1, the J gene TRBJ2-3, with 8 bases that match TRBD1. With 4 bases clipped from V and 2 bases from J, the junction kept 12 bases outside the gene matches. The CDR3 covers 17 residues. Germline assignment: CDR1 SGHRS and CDR2 YFSETQ. DNA for the CDR3: TGCGCCAGCAGCCCGATAACCCGGACAGGGCCCACAGATACGCAGTATTTT. Translation gives CASSPITRTGPTDTQYF. Combining the CDR3 with reference TRBV5-1 and TRBJ2-3 gives the whole variable domain KAGVTQTPRYLIKTRGQQVTLSCSPISGHRSVSWYQQTPGQGLQFLFEYFSETQRNKGNFPGRFSGRQFSNSRSEMNVSTLELGDSALYLCASSPITRTGPTDTQYFGPGTRLTVL.

This chain joins TRBV12-5 and TRBJ2-2; D may match TRBD1 or TRBD2 (5 bases each). V shed 3 bases and J shed 0 bases, with 8 bases lying between them. Germline CDR1 is LGHNT and CDR2 is FRNRAP. The CDR3 is 15 residues long. CDR3 sequence reads: CASGFRDANTGELFF. CDR3 bases: TGTGCTAGTGGTTTCCGGGACGCGAACACCGGGGAGCTGTTTTTT.

V is TRBV10-3 and J is TRBJ2-1, with TRBD2 matching over 9 bases. The CDR3 covers 18 residues. Trimming cost V 1 base and J 7 bases; bases outside gene matches: 14. The germline CDR1 and CDR2 sequences are ENHRY and SYGVKD. CDR3 amino acids: CAISEYRAGGGNSNEQFF. Here the CDR3 DNA reads TGTGCCATCAGTGAGTACCGAGCGGGAGGTGGCAATAGTAATGAGCAGTTCTTC.

This clonotype came up a few times. This chain connects TRBV6-6 to TRBJ2-7; no clear D gene. The V end was cut by 2 bases, the J end by 1 base, with 12 bases between. This CDR3 is built from 15 residues. Per the germline V gene, CDR1 is MNHNY and CDR2 is SVGAGI (reference sequence). The CDR3 is CASSYAAVASYEQYF. In DNA form, the CDR3 reads TGTGCCAGCAGTTACGCGGCGGTGGCGTCCTACGAGCAGTACTTC.

At least ten counts were recorded for this clonotype. The gene calls are TRBV7-2 and TRBJ2-2, with 10 bases fitting TRBD2. The CDR3 runs 17 residues. Losses at the gene ends were 5 bases for V and 5 bases for J; bases not matched to a gene: 11. Germline V gives CDR1 SGHTA, CDR2 FQGNSA. CDR3: CASSPRAGGPTTGELFF. The CDR3 nucleotides read TGTGCCAGCAGCCCCAGAGCGGGAGGGCCGACGACCGGGGAGCTGTTTTTT.

The chain is built from TRBV11-2 and TRBJ2-7; 7 bases agree with TRBD1. Unmatched junction bases numbered 6, after V lost 3 bases and J lost 4 bases. The CDR3 runs to 14 residues. Per the germline V gene, CDR1 is SGHAT and CDR2 is FQNNGV. The CDR3 here is CASSLEPGQYEQYF. In nucleotides, the CDR3 is TGTGCCAGCAGCTTGGAGCCGGGACAGTACGAGCAGTACTTC.

This clonotype was seen ten or more times. This sequence joins TRBV25-1 and TRBJ1-5; D is ambiguous. The germline V gene encodes CDR1 MGHDK and CDR2 SYGVNS. The CDR3 loop spans 12 amino acids. Trimming left V 6 bases short and J 2 bases short, with 5 bases between. The CDR3 DNA reads as TGTGCCAGCAGAGAGGGCAATCAGCCCCAGCATTTT. Its translation: CASREGNQPQHF.

This chain links TRBV6-5 with TRBJ1-2; 9 bases agree with TRBD1. The CDR3 consists of 14 residues. CDR1 is MNHEY and CDR2 is SVGAGI in the germline V gene. V trimming: 6 bases; J trimming: 4 bases; junction bases outside the gene matches: 6. The CDR3 region is CASRNRGRVYGYTF. The CDR3 DNA reads as TGTGCCAGCAGAAACAGGGGGCGCGTCTATGGCTACACCTTC.

The V call is TRBV18, the J call TRBJ2-3, with D perhaps matching TRBD1 (6 bases). Germline V CDR1 and CDR2: KGHSH, LQKENI. V was cut by 6 bases and J by 4 bases, with 14 bases left in between. CDR3 length equals 14 residues. Here the CDR3 reads CASSSGVTADTQYF. The CDR3 bases are TGTGCCAGCTCGTCAGGGGTAACGGCAGATACGCAGTATTTT. The whole variable domain, filled in from reference TRBV18 and TRBJ2-3, reads NAGVMQNPRHLVRRRGQEARLRCSPMKGHSHVYWYRQLPEEGLKFMVYLQKENIIDESGMPKERFSAEFPKEGPSILRIQQVVRGDSAAYFCASSSGVTADTQYFGPGTRLTVL.

In its sample, this clonotype was seen a few times. The CDR3: CASSQRRGSDSPLHF. CDR3 in DNA: TGTGCCAGCAGCCAGCGCAGGGGGTCGGATTCACCCCTCCACTTT. The chain recombines TRBV5-5 with TRBJ1-6, with TRBD1 matching 7 bases. Unmatched junction bases numbered 9, after V lost 4 bases and J lost 8 bases. The germline CDR1 and CDR2 sequences are SGHKS and YYEKEE (reference sequence). The CDR3 sequence is 15 residues long. The whole variable domain, remainder taken from reference TRBV5-5 and TRBJ1-6, is DAGVTQSPTHLIKTRGQQVTLRCSPISGHKSVSWYQQVLGQGPQFIFQYYEKEERGRGNFPDRFSARQFPNYSSELNVNALLLGDSALYLCASSQRRGSDSPLHFGNGTRLTVT.

The chain joins TRBV10-2 to TRBJ2-1; D is perhaps TRBD2 (5 bases). CDR1 WSHSY and CDR2 SAAADI come from the germline V gene. Between the trimmed V and J ends, which lost 0 bases and 0 bases, there was a span of 9 bases. There are 16 residues in the CDR3. CDR3 amino acids: CASSESEADSYNEQFF. CDR3 coding DNA: TGCGCCAGCAGTGAGTCAGAAGCGGACTCCTACAATGAGCAGTTCTTC.

This clonotype appeared a few times. The chain couples TRBV2 to TRBJ1-2; no clear D gene. The CDR3 runs to 13 residues. The germline CDR1 and CDR2 sequences are SNHLY and FYNNEI. The V gene lost 2 bases and the J gene lost 6 bases, with 10 bases spanning the gap. The CDR3 here is CASSERGFDGYTF. The CDR3 coding sequence is TGTGCCAGCAGTGAAAGAGGATTCGATGGCTACACCTTC.

This clonotype was counted a few times. The CDR3 DNA reads TGTGCCAGCAGCTTAGTGAGGGATGCCGGGGAGCTGTTTTTT. Translation gives CASSLVRDAGELFF. This chain links TRBV7-9 with TRBJ2-2; a weak D match, TRBD2 (5 bases). The CDR3 is 14 amino acids. The germline V gene has CDR1 SEHNR and CDR2 FQNEAQ (reference sequence). With 1 base removed from V and 6 bases from J, the gap between germline ends came to 9 bases.

This clonotype has a count of ten or more. This rearrangement joins TRBV13 to TRBJ2-1, with 11 positions matching TRBD1. Germline CDR1 PRHDT, CDR2 FYEKMQ (reference sequence). The CDR3 consists of 13 residues. Unmatched junction bases numbered 7, after V lost 3 bases and J lost 15 bases. CDR3 DNA sequence: TGTGCCAGCAGCTTGGGGGACAGGGGGTTCATGTTCTTC. It encodes CASSLGDRGFMFF.

This clonotype was counted ten times or more. J is TRBJ1-1 and V is TRBV5-1; D is perhaps TRBD1 (5 bases). The ends were cut back, 6 bases at V and 1 base at J, with 16 bases in the middle. The V gene's germline CDR1 is SGHRS and CDR2 YFSETQ. CDR3 length: 15 amino acids. Here the CDR3 reads CASIWGYGENTEAFF. The CDR3 nucleotides are TGCGCCAGCATTTGGGGGTATGGAGAGAACACTGAAGCTTTCTTT.

V and J are TRBV28 and TRBJ2-1; the match to TRBD2 covers 12 bases. Germline CDR1 and CDR2: MDHEN and SYDVKM. Trimming at V came to 5 bases and at J to 10 bases, leaving 9 bases not matched to a gene. This CDR3 contains 15 residues. CDR3 residues: CASSPRLAGAGEQFF. Here the CDR3 DNA reads TGTGCCAGCAGTCCCCGACTAGCGGGAGCAGGGGAGCAGTTCTTC.

The sample holds many counts of this clonotype. The CDR3 is CASSRGGAYEQYF. As DNA, the CDR3 is TGTGCCAGCAGTCGAGGAGGGGCCTACGAGCAGTACTTC. The chain employs TRBV6-6 and TRBJ2-7; D may be TRBD2 (6 bases). V was pared by 5 bases and J by 2 bases, with 10 bases between. Germline CDR1 MNHNY, CDR2 SVGAGI (reference sequence). The CDR3 sequence is 13 residues long.

This clonotype has only a few counts. The chain uses TRBV20-1 and TRBJ2-6; D unresolved. This CDR3 is built from 15 residues. Trimming left V 6 bases short and J 4 bases short, with 16 bases between. Germline-derived CDR1 and CDR2 are DFQATT and SNEGSKA (reference sequence). The CDR3 protein is CSAPAPGTGANVLTF. The CDR3 nucleotides read TGCAGTGCCCCGGCTCCCGGAACCGGGGCCAACGTCCTGACTTTC.

This clonotype was counted at least ten times. This rearrangement joins TRBV7-9 to TRBJ2-7; no clear D gene. Trimming removed 5 bases from V and 5 bases from J, with 13 bases in between. The CDR3 spans 13 residues. From germline, CDR1 is SEHNR and CDR2 FQNEAQ (reference sequence). CDR3 sequence reads: CASSPRLTDEQYF. CDR3 nucleotide sequence: TGTGCCAGCAGCCCCCGTTTAACTGACGAGCAGTACTTC.

This clonotype has at least ten counts. The rearrangement joins TRBV7-6 to TRBJ2-1; 9 bases map to TRBD2. Germline V gene data show CDR1 as SGHVS and CDR2 as FNYEAQ. There are 15 residues in the CDR3. V was clipped by 8 bases and J by 0 bases; unmatched bases: 5. Here the CDR3 reads CASRAGGSSYNEQFF. As DNA, the CDR3 is TGTGCCAGCCGGGCGGGAGGGAGCTCCTACAATGAGCAGTTCTTC.

This sequence joins TRBV29-1 and TRBJ2-3; possible D gene TRBD1, 5 bases. Trimming pared 1 base from V and 4 bases from J, leaving 12 bases between. The CDR3 is 14 residues long. Germline values: CDR1 SQVTM, CDR2 ANQGSEA. The CDR3 protein is CSVEVGAISDTQYF. For the CDR3, the DNA is TGCAGCGTTGAAGTTGGGGCTATTTCAGATACGCAGTATTTT.

DNA of the CDR3: TGTGCCAGCAGTTTAGGGTACCCTAACAATGAGCAGTTCTTC. This gives the protein CASSLGYPNNEQFF. The J gene is TRBJ2-1, the V gene TRBV27; no clear D. The CDR3 runs to 14 residues. CDR1 is MNHEY and CDR2 is SMNVEV in the germline V gene (reference sequence). Trimming took off 2 bases at V and 5 bases at J, with 10 bases between the two ends.

The chain employs TRBV6-5 and TRBJ2-3; 12 bases map to TRBD2. V lost 6 bases, J lost 4 bases, and 8 bases stayed unmatched. Germline values: CDR1 MNHEY, CDR2 SVGAGI. The CDR3 is 16 amino acids. The chain's CDR3 is CASSRTLAGGSDTQYF. DNA of the CDR3: TGTGCCAGCAGCCGAACACTAGCGGGAGGATCAGATACGCAGTATTTT.

This clonotype has ten or more counts. V usage is TRBV6-4 and J usage is TRBJ2-1, with no clear D. The CDR3 consists of 18 residues. In germline, CDR1 is MRHNA, CDR2 SNTAGT. V shed 6 bases and J shed 9 bases, with 30 bases lying between them. The CDR3: CASRVPLSEWRNASEQFF. In DNA form, the CDR3 reads TGTGCCAGCAGAGTCCCCCTGTCTGAGTGGCGCAATGCGAGTGAGCAGTTCTTC.

This clonotype appeared a few times. The chain employs TRBV6-6 and TRBJ1-2; D gene ambiguous. V lost 7 bases and J lost 6, with 21 bases in between. CDR3 length: 15 residues. Germline CDR1 MNHNY, CDR2 SVGAGI (reference sequence). This CDR3 is CASKQLPQERDGYTF. Written as DNA, the CDR3 is TGTGCCAGCAAACAACTCCCTCAGGAGCGCGATGGCTACACCTTC.

The gene calls are TRBV7-9 and TRBJ1-2, with a tentative D call TRBD1 (5 bases). Germline V lookup: CDR1 SEHNR, CDR2 FQNEAQ (reference sequence). The length of the CDR3 is 12 residues. V lost 5 bases, J lost 13 bases, and 17 bases lay in between. CDR3 nucleotides: TGTGCCAGCAGCCTTTCTCCTTCGGGGCCCACCTTC. This encodes CASSLSPSGPTF.

There are many counts of this clonotype. The CDR3 bases are TGTGCCAGCAGCTTGAGAGCCGGCGGCAATCAGCCCCAGCATTTT. Its protein product is CASSLRAGGNQPQHF. This chain links TRBV11-2 with TRBJ1-5; D is undetermined. V was cut by 3 bases and J by 2 bases, with 11 bases left in between. The CDR3 contains 15 residues. Germline V CDR1 and CDR2: SGHAT, FQNNGV.

This clonotype has a count of ten or more. The chain employs TRBV29-1 and TRBJ2-2; D remains unclear. The CDR3 has 11 amino acids. Trimming pared 7 bases from V and 6 bases from J, leaving 9 bases between. Germline assignment: CDR1 SQVTM and CDR2 ANQGSEA. The CDR3 region has the DNA TGCAGCGGGAAGGAATCCGGGGAGCTGTTTTTT. Translated, it gives CSGKESGELFF.